This T cell receptor beta chain was sequenced for a study of blood T cell repertoires in COVID-19. Looking at the study overall: The samples span acute and convalescent COVID-19 from the United States, Italy and Spain.

This CDR3 contains 16 residues. The germline V gene encodes CDR1 LNHDA and CDR2 SQIVND (reference sequence). V lost 5 bases to trimming and J lost 7 bases, with 23 bases between them. Grouping used clinical history reported by participants in a survey and questionnaire. Either two negative PCRs, clearance, or symptom resolution qualified Cohort 3 donors as recovered. Authors' methods: Researchers report that nucleated cell counts were estimated from reference gene primer amplification. Sequencing used immunoSEQ multiplex PCR; TCRdb keeps in-frame clones, though not all of them. The V and J calls and the clone size are those of that table, but D and trimming were determined from the DNA. The data hold hundreds of thousands of clones, with about nine tenths observed a single time. The table lists this clone with a count of one.

The sample taken for sequencing was PBMCs or T cells enriched from blood (not recorded which). V gene TRBV19 combines with J gene TRBJ1-1, with D possibly matching TRBD1 (5 bases). The source is a woman younger than 35 who had recovered from COVID-19. The CDR3 reads CASSGIGARSRDEAFF. The DNA for the CDR3 is TGTGCCAGTAGTGGAATAGGGGCTCGGTCGCGAGATGAAGCTTTCTTT.